Below, one T cell receptor beta chain is given with its context. Trimming at V came to 4 bases and at J to 0 bases, leaving 7 bases not matched to a gene. The length of the CDR3 is 16 residues. Germline V CDR1 and CDR2: SGDLS, YYNGEE. Measured with immunoSEQ multiplex PCR; TCRdb has only the in-frame clones, and not every one. In the table there are about 120,000 clones, more than 75% of which are singletons. These data are taken from a study of control samples from healthy donors and cancer patients. The sequencing input was blood. The rearrangement uses TRBV9 and TRBJ2-1; 7 bases line up with TRBD2. The clonotype comes from a woman in her 70s in good health. The DNA of the CDR3 is TGTGCCAGCAGCCCCCGAGCGGGGACCTCCTACAATGAGCAGTTCTTC. Amino acid sequence: CASSPRAGTSYNEQFF.